Below, 4 T cell receptor beta chains from the same sample are listed, as sequenced in a study of read filtering for tumor transcriptome and immune sequencing. This library used 300 to 450 ng RNA and molecular barcoded adaptors spanning alpha/delta and beta/gamma chains. MiXCR, applied by TCRdb to the reads, yields one record per CDR3 protein. The sample holds under 35,000 distinct CDR3 sequences, approximately 17% seen once. Specimen: a population of CD138-negative cells sorted from bone marrow. These receptors all come from a donor at least 40 years old with multiple myeloma.

The chain links TRBV2 to TRBJ1-5, with D possibly TRBD1 on 5 matching bases. CDR3 length: 15 residues. CDR1 SNHLY and CDR2 FYNNEI come from the germline V gene. Between the trimmed V and J ends, which lost 7 bases and 9 bases, there was a span of 22 bases. CDR3 in amino acids: CASKREPGPSGPQHF. DNA for the CDR3: TGTGCCAGCAAGAGGGAACCGGGACCTTCGGGGCCCCAGCATTTT.

Many counts were recorded for this clonotype. The rearrangement links TRBV20-1 to TRBJ1-6; D uncertain. The CDR3 contains 14 residues. V was trimmed by 0 bases and J by 5 bases, leaving 8 bases between them. CDR1 DFQATT and CDR2 SNEGSKA come from the germline V gene (reference sequence). The CDR3 region has the DNA TGCAGTGCTAGAGATATGGGGAATAATTCACCCCTCCACTTT. This gives the protein CSARDMGNNSPLHF.

This clonotype came up many times. The V gene is TRBV6-4, the J gene TRBJ2-2, with D tentatively TRBD1 or TRBD2 (5 bases each). The CDR3 runs 13 residues. The germline V gene has CDR1 MRHNA and CDR2 SNTAGT. Trimming removed 2 bases from V and 5 bases from J, with 6 bases in between. The CDR3 reads CASSDEGTGELFF. DNA for the CDR3: TGTGCCAGCAGTGACGAGGGGACCGGGGAGCTGTTTTTT.

This clonotype was observed at least ten times. This chain uses TRBV4-2 with TRBJ1-5, with D unclear. The CDR3 length is 12 residues. CDR1 and CDR2 from the germline V gene are LGHNA and YNFKEQ. Trimming pared 4 bases from V and 5 bases from J, leaving 6 bases between. CDR3 amino acids: CASSRRDQPQHF. The CDR3 DNA reads TGTGCCAGCAGCCGGCGGGATCAGCCCCAGCATTTT.